Following are 8 T cell receptor beta chains from one sample sequenced in a study of cytomegalovirus exposure and HLA in healthy donors. The PCR had 60 Vbeta and 13 Jbeta primers. Here immunoSEQ multiplex PCR was the method, and the copy in TCRdb shows in-frame clones only, minus some. The data show about 120,000 clones, less than 80% seen once. The source material was PBMCs. The source of these receptors is a woman aged 40-49 years in good health and CMV-seropositive.

This clone was detected only once. The chain recombines TRBV29-1 with TRBJ2-5; D unclear. The J call may be incorrect, as the DNA end agrees better with TRBJ2-7. There are 16 residues in the CDR3. Germline V gene lookup returns CDR1 SQVTM and CDR2 ANQGSEA. CDR3 region: CSVTSEYGRRPYEQYF. CDR3 nucleotides: TGCAGCGTCACCTCGGAGTACGGCCGGCGCCCCTACGAGCAGTACTTC.

There are a few counts of this clone. The chain uses TRBV11-1 and TRBJ2-1; 8 nucleotides agree with TRBD1. CDR1 and CDR2 from the germline V gene are SGHAT and FQDESV (reference sequence). This CDR3 is built from 15 residues. Losses at the gene ends were 2 bases for V and 1 base for J; bases not matched to a gene: 1. CDR3 amino acids: CASSLRQGSYNEQFF. In DNA form, the CDR3 reads TGTGCCAGCAGCTTAAGACAGGGGTCCTACAATGAGCAGTTCTTC.

The chain joins TRBV25-1 to TRBJ2-3, with TRBD2 identical over 11 bases. This CDR3 is 14 amino acids long. CDR1 and CDR2 from the germline V gene are MGHDK and SYGVNS. The V segment lost 4 bases and the J segment 3 bases; nucleotides outside the gene matches: 0. CDR3 in amino acids: CASSGLAGTDTQYF. DNA for the CDR3: TGTGCCAGCAGTGGACTAGCGGGGACAGATACGCAGTATTTT.

This chain uses TRBV19 with TRBJ2-1, with 9 nucleotides matching TRBD2. Germline CDR1 and CDR2: LNHDA and SQIVND (reference sequence). Unmatched junction bases numbered 12, after V lost 8 bases and J lost 1 base. This CDR3 is built from 17 residues. CDR3 in amino acids: CASGPILAGLSYNEQFF. Written as DNA, the CDR3 is TGTGCCAGTGGCCCCATCCTAGCGGGACTATCCTACAATGAGCAGTTCTTC.

The chain employs TRBV2 and TRBJ1-5; 7 positions agree with TRBD1. The CDR3 runs 13 residues. The germline V gene has CDR1 SNHLY and CDR2 FYNNEI. V lost 6 bases to trimming and J lost 11 bases; unmatched junction nucleotides: 10. In nucleotides, the CDR3 is TGTGCCAGCAGCGGACAGGAGCCCGGGGCCCAGCATTTT. Translating gives CASSGQEPGAQHF.

This sequence joins TRBV4-1 and TRBJ2-3; D uncertain. The V gene's germline CDR1 is MGHRA and CDR2 YSYEKL. The CDR3 extends over 14 amino acids. V was pared by 2 bases and J by 6 bases, with 12 bases between. The CDR3 region is CASSQTLEADTQYF. The CDR3 DNA follows: TGCGCCAGCAGCCAAACTCTGGAAGCGGATACGCAGTATTTT.

V gene TRBV27 combines with J gene TRBJ1-2; no clear D gene. The CDR3 loop spans 14 amino acids. The germline V and J ends were trimmed by 2 bases and 8 bases, with 15 bases remaining between them. From germline, CDR1 is MNHEY and CDR2 SMNVEV (reference sequence). The CDR3 region has the DNA TGTGCCAGCAGTTTAACTAGAGAGGCCTGGGGCTACACCTTC. Its translation is CASSLTREAWGYTF.

This clone was recorded a few times. The rearrangement joins TRBV6-6 to TRBJ2-3; weak D call: TRBD2 (6 bases). V shed 6 bases and J shed 1 base, with 11 bases lying between them. Germline V CDR1 and CDR2: MNHNY, SVGAGI (reference sequence). The CDR3 sequence is 14 residues long. The CDR3 nucleotides read TGTGCCAGCAGAAGGGAGCGGGGCACAGATACGCAGTATTTT. Translation: CASRRERGTDTQYF.